A selection of T cell receptor beta chains follows, all from one sample in a study of blood T cell repertoires in COVID-19. TCRdb keeps only in-frame clones here, not all; method: immunoSEQ multiplex PCR. The sample carries over 250,000 clones, approximately 92% recorded once. The specimen was PBMCs or T cells enriched from blood (not recorded which). The receptors originated from a woman younger than 35 who had recovered from COVID-19. Both conserved end residues are part of each CDR3. A D gene is named only where the DNA matches it firmly. Not all rows give a size; the values are once, few, many and, for expanded clones, a class.

v_call: TRBV2
d_call: TRBD2
j_call: TRBJ2-7
clone_size: -
cdr3_nt: TGTGCCAGCAGGATACTAGCGCTCGAGCAGTACTTC
cdr3_aa: CASRILALEQYF

v_call: TRBV18
d_call: TRBD2
j_call: TRBJ2-7
clone_size: -
cdr3_nt: TGTGCCAGCTCCCTATCGACTAGCTACTACGAGCAGTACTTC
cdr3_aa: CASSLSTSYYEQYF

v_call: TRBV11-2
d_call: -
j_call: TRBJ2-1
clone_size: -
cdr3_nt: TGTGCCAGCAGCTTTCGGGCTGACAGATCTTACAATGAGCAGTTCTTC
cdr3_aa: CASSFRADRSYNEQFF

v_call: TRBV28
d_call: -
j_call: TRBJ2-1
clone_size: -
cdr3_nt: TGTGCCAGCAGTTTATTTGGGACATACAATGAGCAGTTCTTC
cdr3_aa: CASSLFGTYNEQFF

v_call: TRBV10-2
d_call: TRBD1
j_call: TRBJ2-7
clone_size: once
cdr3_nt: TGCGCTGCCGGGGCAGGGGGATCCTACGAGCAGTACTTC
cdr3_aa: CAAGAGGSYEQYF

v_call: TRBV6-6
d_call: TRBD1
j_call: TRBJ1-4
clone_size: -
cdr3_nt: TGTGCCTCACAGGGGGCAGAAGAAAAACTGTTTTTT
cdr3_aa: CASQGAEEKLFF

v_call: TRBV27
d_call: TRBD1
j_call: TRBJ2-7
clone_size: -
cdr3_nt: TGTGCCAGCAACCCTCTCCAGGGGGCTGTGAACGAGCAGTACTTC
cdr3_aa: CASNPLQGAVNEQYF

v_call: TRBV9
d_call: -
j_call: TRBJ2-3
clone_size: -
cdr3_nt: TGTGCCAGCAGCCTCGGAGGGCACTTCACAGATACGCAGTATTTT
cdr3_aa: CASSLGGHFTDTQYF

v_call: TRBV5-1
d_call: TRBD1
j_call: TRBJ1-1
clone_size: -
cdr3_nt: TGCGCCAGCAGCCCCGGACAGGCGGACGACCAAGAAGCTTTCTTT
cdr3_aa: CASSPGQADDQEAFF

v_call: TRBV11-2
d_call: TRBD2
j_call: TRBJ2-7
clone_size: -
cdr3_nt: TGTGCCAGCAGCCTACTAGCGGGGGGGCACTACGAGCAGTACTTC
cdr3_aa: CASSLLAGGHYEQYF

v_call: TRBV5-1
d_call: TRBD1
j_call: TRBJ2-2
clone_size: -
cdr3_nt: TGCGCCAGCAGCTTACTACCGGGACAGGGGCATCCCGGGGAGCTGTTTTTT
cdr3_aa: CASSLLPGQGHPGELFF

v_call: TRBV6-5
d_call: -
j_call: TRBJ1-2
clone_size: -
cdr3_nt: TGTGCCAGCAGTTATTGGGGAGACCATAACTATGGCTACACCTTC
cdr3_aa: CASSYWGDHNYGYTF

v_call: TRBV30
d_call: TRBD1
j_call: TRBJ1-5
clone_size: -
cdr3_nt: TGTGCCTGGGCCGACAGGGCCAATCAGCCCCAGCATTTT
cdr3_aa: CAWADRANQPQHF

v_call: TRBV12-2
d_call: -
j_call: TRBJ1-5
clone_size: -
cdr3_nt: TGTGCAAGTCGCTTAGGTGGCCCAGGGGCGGATCAGCCCCAGCATTTT
cdr3_aa: CASRLGGPGADQPQHF

v_call: TRBV2
d_call: TRBD2
j_call: TRBJ2-2
clone_size: -
cdr3_nt: TGTGCCAGCAGTGCTATTAGCGGGGGGTACACCGGGGAGCTGTTTTTT
cdr3_aa: CASSAISGGYTGELFF

v_call: TRBV5-4
d_call: -
j_call: TRBJ1-2
clone_size: -
cdr3_nt: TGTGCCAGCAGCTTGGTGGGGGGGGACTATGGCTACACCTTC
cdr3_aa: CASSLVGGDYGYTF

v_call: TRBV19
d_call: TRBD1
j_call: TRBJ1-1
clone_size: -
cdr3_nt: TGTGCCAGTAGTTCCGGACAGGGTATATTGGGCACTGAAGCTTTCTTT
cdr3_aa: CASSSGQGILGTEAFF

v_call: TRBV11-3
d_call: TRBD1
j_call: TRBJ1-1
clone_size: -
cdr3_nt: TGTGCCAGCAGCTTTGGGACAGCGAACACTGAAGCTTTCTTT
cdr3_aa: CASSFGTANTEAFF

v_call: TRBV9
d_call: -
j_call: TRBJ1-1
clone_size: -
cdr3_nt: TGTGCCAGCAGCGCTTTAGGACACAAGGGTTTGGACACTGAAGCTTTCTTT
cdr3_aa: CASSALGHKGLDTEAFF

v_call: TRBV6-5
d_call: TRBD1
j_call: TRBJ2-5
clone_size: -
cdr3_nt: TGTGCCAGCAGTTACGGGACAGGGCCAGGGGAGACCCAGTACTTC
cdr3_aa: CASSYGTGPGETQYF

v_call: TRBV18
d_call: TRBD1
j_call: TRBJ1-5
clone_size: -
cdr3_nt: TGTGCCAGCTCACTTGGGACAGGGAGAGGTCAGCCCCAGCATTTT
cdr3_aa: CASSLGTGRGQPQHF

v_call: TRBV10-1
d_call: -
j_call: TRBJ1-2
clone_size: -
cdr3_nt: TGCGCCAGCAGTACAGGGCCGCTTAACTATGGCTACACCTTC
cdr3_aa: CASSTGPLNYGYTF

v_call: TRBV25-1
d_call: -
j_call: TRBJ1-4
clone_size: -
cdr3_nt: TGTGCCAGCAGTGCCGGGGTCCTGGAGGATGAAAAACTGTTTTTT
cdr3_aa: CASSAGVLEDEKLFF

v_call: TRBV7-2
d_call: -
j_call: TRBJ2-7
clone_size: -
cdr3_nt: TGTGCCAGCAGCTCCCGCACTAGAAACGAGCAGTACTTC
cdr3_aa: CASSSRTRNEQYF

v_call: TRBV11-1
d_call: TRBD1
j_call: TRBJ1-6
clone_size: few
cdr3_nt: TGTGCCAGCAGCCCTCACAGGGGGCGGGGATCACCCCTCCACTTT
cdr3_aa: CASSPHRGRGSPLHF

v_call: TRBV5-1
d_call: TRBD2
j_call: TRBJ2-5
clone_size: -
cdr3_nt: TGCGCCAGCAGCCCCGGTAATAGCGGGGGCCAAGAGACCCAGTACTTC
cdr3_aa: CASSPGNSGGQETQYF

v_call: TRBV11-3
d_call: TRBD2
j_call: TRBJ2-3
clone_size: once
cdr3_nt: TGTGCCAGCAGCTTAGGCGGGGGGGATGAAGATACGCAGTATTTT
cdr3_aa: CASSLGGGDEDTQYF

v_call: TRBV10-3
d_call: TRBD2
j_call: TRBJ2-1
clone_size: -
cdr3_nt: TGTGCCATCAGTCGGACTAGCGGAAACTACAATGAGCAGTTCTTC
cdr3_aa: CAISRTSGNYNEQFF

v_call: TRBV27
d_call: TRBD1
j_call: TRBJ1-2
clone_size: -
cdr3_nt: TGTGCCAGCAGTCCTACAGGGGGCGCGGGCTATGGCTACACCTTC
cdr3_aa: CASSPTGGAGYGYTF

v_call: TRBV15
d_call: TRBD1
j_call: TRBJ2-7
clone_size: -
cdr3_nt: TGTGCCACCAGCAGAGGGGGACAGGGGTCCGAGCAGTACTTC
cdr3_aa: CATSRGGQGSEQYF

v_call: TRBV5-5
d_call: -
j_call: TRBJ2-7
clone_size: -
cdr3_nt: TGTGCCAGCAGCTTGGGAACTTACGAGCAGTACTTC
cdr3_aa: CASSLGTYEQYF

v_call: TRBV9
d_call: TRBD1
j_call: TRBJ2-7
clone_size: -
cdr3_nt: TGTGCCAGCAGCCCTCAAGGCTGGACAGGGTCCTACGAGCAGTACTTC
cdr3_aa: CASSPQGWTGSYEQYF

v_call: TRBV5-6
d_call: TRBD1
j_call: TRBJ2-7
clone_size: -
cdr3_nt: TGTGCCAGCAGCTTTGAGGGTCCCGGGACAGTATCCTACGAGCAGTACTTC
cdr3_aa: CASSFEGPGTVSYEQYF

v_call: TRBV7-2
d_call: -
j_call: TRBJ1-3
clone_size: -
cdr3_nt: TGTGCCAGCAGCTCCCTTGGACGGGGAGGCATCCCTGGAAACACCATATATTTT
cdr3_aa: CASSSLGRGGIPGNTIYF

v_call: TRBV30
d_call: -
j_call: TRBJ1-6
clone_size: -
cdr3_nt: TGTGCCTGGAGTGGGAGGGGTGGCTCCTATAATTCACCCCTCCACTTT
cdr3_aa: CAWSGRGGSYNSPLHF

v_call: TRBV10-1
d_call: -
j_call: TRBJ1-3
clone_size: -
cdr3_nt: TGCGCCACCGTCCACAGGAGCTCTGGAAACACCATATATTTT
cdr3_aa: CATVHRSSGNTIYF

v_call: TRBV27
d_call: TRBD1
j_call: TRBJ1-1
clone_size: -
cdr3_nt: TGTGCCAGCAGTTCTTACAGGGGCACTGAAGCTTTCTTT
cdr3_aa: CASSSYRGTEAFF

v_call: TRBV10-3
d_call: -
j_call: TRBJ1-1
clone_size: -
cdr3_nt: TGTGCCACTACGTCCCAGGGGAGGAACACTGAAGCTTTCTTT
cdr3_aa: CATTSQGRNTEAFF